This T cell receptor beta chain is drawn from a study of T-cell memory formation after mild COVID-19. Notes on the study in general: Pre-infection memory contained some responding clones, which suggested that cross-reactive memory had joined. Contracting clones from day 15 to 85 showed balanced CD4/CD8; later expanders favored CD4+. Whether second-wave clones peaking at day 37 were SARS-CoV-2 specific went unconfirmed.

Concerning this clonotype itself: Its antigen remains unknown.

V lost 6 bases, J lost 8 bases, and 5 bases stayed unmatched. The germline V gene encodes CDR1 ENHRY and CDR2 SYGVKD. The CDR3 loop spans 14 amino acids. TCRdb reprocessed the 5' RACE reads via MiXCR and lists one record per CDR3 protein. The data hold about 340,000 distinct CDR3 sequences, with approximately 22% observed a single time. The rearrangement links TRBV10-3 to TRBJ1-6, with TRBD1 matching 9 bases. The sample comprised PBMCs or a T cell subset sorted from them (not recorded which). The origin of this receptor is a man aged 18 to 35 who had mild COVID-19 (a few samples of this study predate the infection). Cell type and time point are not known. CDR3 loop: CAISTRDRDSPLHF. The DNA for the CDR3 is TGTGCCATCAGCACCCGGGACAGGGATTCACCCCTCCACTTT.